These 23 T cell receptor beta chains came from one sample sequenced in a study of regulatory T cells in long-lasting Graves disease. Time point given: newly diagnosed GD, antithyroid drugs for less than 3 months. The TCR library was made from RNA extracted from PBMCs. For TCR beta, libraries came from iRepertoire HTBI primers and Arm-PCR of CDR3 regions. TCRdb re-derived calls from the multiplex PCR reads in MiXCR, one entry per CDR3 protein. The repertoire holds 200,000 to 250,000 distinct CDR3 sequences, with approximately 18% as singletons. These data are also associated with another study on T cells in Graves' hyperthyroidism and ophthalmopathy.

The sample here was peripheral blood mononuclear cells (PBMCs), taken at new diagnosis, from a patient treated with antithyroid drugs. The receptors originated from a woman younger than 45 with Graves disease.

This clonotype appeared many times. The V and J genes are TRBV7-9 and TRBJ1-1; the match to TRBD1 covers 8 bases. J lost 6 bases, V lost 0 bases, and 6 bases had no gene match. This CDR3 is built from 15 residues. Germline loops: CDR1 SEHNR, CDR2 FQNEAQ (reference sequence). Here the CDR3 reads CASSLAQGARAEAFF. The DNA of the CDR3 is TGTGCCAGCAGCTTAGCCCAGGGGGCGAGGGCTGAAGCTTTCTTT. Looking up the rest from reference TRBV7-9 and TRBJ1-1 gives the full variable domain: DTGVSQNPRHKITKRGQNVTFRCDPISEHNRLYWYRQTLGQGPEFLTYFQNEAQLEKSRLLSDRFSAERPKGSFSTLEIQRTEQGDSAMYLCASSLAQGARAEAFFGQGTRLTVV.

This clonotype was detected ten times or more. This chain connects TRBV20-1 to TRBJ2-1; no reliable D call. V lost 5 bases and J lost 5, with 13 bases in between. The CDR3 extends over 13 amino acids. Germline values: CDR1 DFQATT, CDR2 SNEGSKA (reference sequence). The CDR3 is CSAPRALDNEQFF. Written as DNA, the CDR3 is TGCAGTGCTCCTAGGGCCCTGGACAATGAGCAGTTCTTC.

In its sample, this clonotype was seen many times. CDR3 loop: CASSEQGVNYGYTF. Written as DNA, the CDR3 is TGTGCCAGCAGTGAACAGGGGGTGAACTATGGCTACACCTTC. The chain joins TRBV2 to TRBJ1-2; 7 bases agree with TRBD1. Germline CDR1 and CDR2: SNHLY and FYNNEI. This CDR3 contains 14 residues. V lost 2 bases and J lost 2; bases outside the gene matches: 2. Full variable domain (missing parts from reference TRBV2 and TRBJ1-2): EPEVTQTPSHQVTQMGQEVILRCVPISNHLYFYWYRQILGQKVEFLVSFYNNEISEKSEIFDDQFSVERPDGSNFTLKIRSTKLEDSAMYFCASSEQGVNYGYTFGSGTRLTVV.

This clonotype has a count of ten or more. This sequence joins TRBV18 and TRBJ2-3, with a possible D match to TRBD1 (6 bases). The CDR3 loop spans 13 amino acids. CDR1 KGHSH and CDR2 LQKENI come from the germline V gene. The V end lost 4 bases, the J end lost 2 bases, and 7 bases lay between the germline ends. CDR3 nucleotides: TGTGCCAGCTCACGGGACACCACAGATACGCAGTATTTT. It yields the protein CASSRDTTDTQYF.

This clonotype was counted only a few times. The rearrangement joins TRBV4-1 to TRBJ1-2; D is uncertain. V lost 0 bases, J lost 8 bases, and 13 bases lay in between. The CDR3 contains 14 residues. CDR1 MGHRA and CDR2 YSYEKL come from the germline V gene. This chain's CDR3 is CASSQDATGWGYTF. CDR3 sequence (DNA): TGCGCCAGCAGCCAAGATGCCACGGGTTGGGGCTACACCTTC.

This clonotype was recorded many times. The V and J genes are TRBV2 and TRBJ1-2, with TRBD1 matching over 7 bases. This CDR3 is 15 amino acids long. The trim removed 1 base at V and 3 bases at J, leaving 5 bases unmatched. Germline loops: CDR1 SNHLY, CDR2 FYNNEI. CDR3 in DNA: TGTGCCAGCAGTGAAGGCGACAGGGATGACTATGGCTACACCTTC. It specifies CASSEGDRDDYGYTF.

This clonotype was seen many times. The chain links TRBV18 to TRBJ1-4, with D unresolved. Germline assignment: CDR1 KGHSH and CDR2 LQKENI. V was pared by 5 bases and J by 5 bases, with 15 bases between. This CDR3 is 15 amino acids long. The CDR3 reads CASSSEAGINEKLFF. The CDR3 nucleotides are TGTGCCAGCTCATCAGAGGCAGGCATCAATGAAAAACTGTTTTTT.

This clonotype appeared many times. The chain joins TRBV28 to TRBJ1-5, with D hard to call. Germline V lookup: CDR1 MDHEN, CDR2 SYDVKM. The CDR3 spans 13 residues. V was pared by 6 bases and J by 7 bases, with 13 bases between. CDR3 loop: CASSPNVGQPQHF. CDR3 nucleotides: TGTGCCAGCAGCCCGAACGTAGGGCAGCCCCAGCATTTT.

This clonotype has at least ten counts. The chain uses TRBV7-2 and TRBJ2-3; TRBD2 aligns across 8 bases. From germline, CDR1 is SGHTA and CDR2 FQGNSA. The CDR3 length is 16 residues. The trim removed 2 bases at V and 0 bases at J, leaving 4 bases unmatched. CDR3 residues: CASSLQRGRSTDTQYF. The CDR3 coding sequence is TGTGCCAGCAGCTTACAGCGGGGGAGAAGCACAGATACGCAGTATTTT.

Concerning this clonotype itself: A far larger clone is a single base away, which makes a read error likely. V usage is TRBV28 and J usage is TRBJ2-1; D might be TRBD1 (5 bases). CDR1 and CDR2 from the germline V gene are MDHEN and SYDVKM. The length of the CDR3 is 14 residues. Trimming took 2 bases from V and 10 from J, leaving 15 bases between them. CDR3 protein: CASSLAGIVDEQFF. The CDR3, as DNA: TGTGCCAGCAGTTTAGCAGGGATAGTAGACGAGCAGTTCTTC.

This clonotype came up many times. V gene TRBV27 combines with J gene TRBJ2-1, with 9 bases aligning to TRBD1. V shed 5 bases, J shed 7 bases, and the junction held 6 bases outside the gene matches. Per the germline V gene, CDR1 is MNHEY and CDR2 is SMNVEV (reference sequence). The CDR3 sequence is 14 residues long. The CDR3 reads CASSPGQGRNEQFF. CDR3 nucleotides: TGTGCCAGCAGTCCGGGACAGGGTAGGAATGAGCAGTTCTTC.

This clonotype was counted many times. The V and J genes are TRBV6-1 and TRBJ2-3; D is possibly TRBD1 or TRBD2 (7 bases each). The germline gives CDR1 MNHNS, CDR2 SASEGT. Trimming removed 7 bases at V and 3 bases at J, with 17 bases between. The CDR3 loop spans 15 amino acids. CDR3 loop: CASIRGGRVTDTQYF. The CDR3 coding sequence is TGTGCCAGCATCAGGGGGGGGAGGGTGACAGATACGCAGTATTTT.

In its sample, this clonotype was seen many times. The rearrangement links TRBV28 to TRBJ1-6; D is uncertain. CDR1 is MDHEN and CDR2 is SYDVKM in the germline V gene. The CDR3 is 17 residues long. V lost 5 bases to trimming and J lost 6 bases, with 20 bases between them. The CDR3 region is CASSATTPVQSNSPLHF. The CDR3, as DNA: TGTGCCAGCAGTGCGACCACCCCCGTACAGTCTAATTCACCCCTCCACTTT.

This clonotype was found many times. This chain connects TRBV6-1 to TRBJ2-3, with D tentatively TRBD2 (5 bases). The germline V and J ends were trimmed by 8 bases and 6 bases, with 12 bases remaining between them. In germline, CDR1 is MNHNS, CDR2 SASEGT. The CDR3 loop spans 12 amino acids. CDR3 bases: TGTGCCAGCGCGCGGCGAGGGGATACGCAGTATTTT. It yields the protein CASARRGDTQYF.

This clonotype was picked up many times. Just one base apart from a much larger clone, this may be a read error. The chain combines TRBV6-1 with TRBJ2-2, with D possibly TRBD1 on 5 matching bases. This CDR3 is 14 amino acids long. In germline, CDR1 is MNHNS, CDR2 SASEGT. Trimming pared 5 bases from V and 0 bases from J, leaving 7 bases between. The CDR3 DNA follows: TGTGCCAGCAGTATGACAGCGAACACCGGGGAGCTGTTTTTT. This codes for CASSMTANTGELFF.

The count of this clonotype is one. The genes are TRBV11-2 and TRBJ1-1; D possibly corresponds to TRBD1 (5 bases). The germline V and J ends were trimmed by 3 bases and 1 base, with 15 bases remaining between them. The germline V gene has CDR1 SGHAT and CDR2 FQNNGV. This CDR3 comprises 16 residues. The CDR3: CASSFIPGGRNTEAFF. In DNA, the CDR3 is TGTGCCAGCAGCTTCATTCCGGGGGGGAGGAACACTGAAGCTTTCTTT.

In this sample, this clonotype turned up many times. V and J are TRBV24-1 and TRBJ2-3, with 11 bases identical to TRBD1. Unmatched junction bases numbered 8, after V lost 4 bases and J lost 6 bases. Germline V gene lookup returns CDR1 KGHDR and CDR2 SFDVKD. The CDR3 length is 16 residues. This CDR3 reads CATSDRDRGSVDTQYF. As DNA, the CDR3 is TGTGCCACCAGTGACCGGGACAGGGGGTCAGTGGATACGCAGTATTTT.

The genes are TRBV9 and TRBJ2-2; 12 bases are shared with TRBD2. The CDR3 has 15 amino acids. Looked up from germline, CDR1 is SGDLS and CDR2 is YYNGEE. J was trimmed by 6 bases and V by 4 bases; bases with no gene match: 4. CDR3 residues: CASSSTSGGPGELFF. CDR3 in DNA: TGTGCCAGCAGCTCGACTAGCGGGGGCCCCGGGGAGCTGTTTTTT. The variable domain in full, with the rest retrieved from reference TRBV9 and TRBJ2-2, is DSGVTQTPKHLITATGQRVTLRCSPRSGDLSVYWYQQSLDQGLQFLIQYYNGEERAKGNILERFSAQQFPDLHSELNLSSLELGDSALYFCASSSTSGGPGELFFGEGSRLTVL.

The DNA for the CDR3 is TGTGCCAGCTCACCCCCGTCAGGGATGAGCTCTGGAAACACCATATATTTT. It yields the protein CASSPPSGMSSGNTIYF. The chain uses TRBV18 and TRBJ1-3; a possible D gene is TRBD1 (5 bases). V lost 3 bases and J 0 bases, leaving 15 bases between the germline ends. The V gene's germline CDR1 is KGHSH and CDR2 LQKENI. The CDR3 sequence is 17 residues long.

This clonotype was seen many times. Mismatch with germline at one junction end may stem from a read error. The chain joins TRBV11-2 to TRBJ2-1; 7 nucleotides match TRBD2. Germline CDR1 SGHAT, CDR2 FQNNGV. The CDR3 covers 16 residues. The CDR3 sequence: CASSLDGGSSYNERFF. In DNA, the CDR3 is TGTGCCAGCAGCTTAGACGGCGGGAGCTCCTACAATGAGCGGTTCTTC.

This clonotype was seen repeatedly, ten times or more. The CDR3 nucleotides are TGTGCCAGTAGTGCCGACAGGTCCGGGGAGCTGTTTTTT. Its translation: CASSADRSGELFF. The chain joins TRBV19 to TRBJ2-2; tentative D call: TRBD1 (6 bases). Germline V gives CDR1 LNHDA, CDR2 SQIVND (reference sequence). Trimming left V 5 bases short and J 6 bases short, with 10 bases between. The CDR3 runs 13 residues.

This clonotype has a single count. Just one base apart from a much larger clone, this may be a read error. V gene TRBV6-1 combines with J gene TRBJ2-3; no clear D gene. V was clipped by 5 bases and J by 3 bases, with 15 bases between them. CDR3 size: 15 residues. Germline CDR1 reads MNHNS; CDR2 reads SASEGT. The CDR3 coding sequence is TGTGCCAGCAGTCAGGTCGGAGTTAGGACAGATACGCAGTATTTT. It yields the protein CASSQVGVRTDTQYF.

This clonotype was seen ten or more times. The V and J genes are TRBV28 and TRBJ2-5; 9 nucleotides match TRBD1. J was trimmed by 5 bases and V by 4 bases; bases with no gene match: 5. Germline values: CDR1 MDHEN, CDR2 SYDVKM. This CDR3 is 14 amino acids long. The CDR3 sequence: CASSYNRGQETQYF. The CDR3 DNA is TGTGCCAGCAGTTACAACAGGGGGCAGGAGACCCAGTACTTC.